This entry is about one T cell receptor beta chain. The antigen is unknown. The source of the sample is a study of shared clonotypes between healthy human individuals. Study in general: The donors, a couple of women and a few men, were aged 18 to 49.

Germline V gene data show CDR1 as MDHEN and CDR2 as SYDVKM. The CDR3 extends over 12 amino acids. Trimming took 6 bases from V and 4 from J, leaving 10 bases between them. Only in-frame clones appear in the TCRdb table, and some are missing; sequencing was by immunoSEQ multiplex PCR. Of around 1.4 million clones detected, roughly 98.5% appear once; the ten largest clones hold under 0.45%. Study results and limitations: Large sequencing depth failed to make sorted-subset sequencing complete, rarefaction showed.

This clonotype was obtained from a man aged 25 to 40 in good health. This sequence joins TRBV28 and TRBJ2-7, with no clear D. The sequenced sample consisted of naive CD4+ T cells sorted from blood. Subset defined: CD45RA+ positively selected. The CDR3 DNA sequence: TGTGCCAGCAGGGACCAGGATTACGAGCAGTACTTC. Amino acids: CASRDQDYEQYF.